Listed below are T cell receptor beta chains from one sample, sequenced in a study of blood T cell repertoires in COVID-19. The assay was immunoSEQ multiplex PCR, and TCRdb's table has in-frame clones only and misses some. The data contain about 190,000 clones, approximately 80% of them singletons. The sequenced material came from peripheral blood. These receptors originate from a man aged 50-59 years who had recovered from COVID-19. Both conserved end residues are part of each CDR3. The D gene is left open where the match is weak. The size of a clone is reported for some rows only, either as once, few or many, or as a class for expanded clones.

cdr3_length,d_call,j_call,v_call,clone_size,cdr3_nt,cdr3_aa
13,TRBD1,TRBJ2-7,TRBV30,.,TGTGCCTGGAGTCGGACAGGGGGCGGCGAGCAGTACTTC,CAWSRTGGGEQYF
16,.,TRBJ2-2,TRBV5-1,.,TGCGCCAGTAGCTTAACAAGTACCCTTAACACCGGGGAGCTGTTTTTT,CASSLTSTLNTGELFF
15,TRBD1,TRBJ1-2,TRBV19,.,TGTGCCAGTAGTAGACAGGGGTTATACGGCTATGGCTACACCTTC,CASSRQGLYGYGYTF
14,TRBD2,TRBJ2-7,TRBV2,.,TGTGCCGGCACGTATACTAGCGGGGAGTACGAGCAGTACTTC,CAGTYTSGEYEQYF
13,TRBD1,TRBJ1-2,TRBV29-1,.,TGCAGCGTTAAAAGGACAGGGGGATATGGCTACACCTTC,CSVKRTGGYGYTF
11,.,TRBJ1-2,TRBV20-1,.,TGCAGTGGACAGACTAACTATGGCTACACCTTC,CSGQTNYGYTF
14,.,TRBJ2-2,TRBV19,.,TGTGCCAGTAGTATAGATCGACAGCTCGGGGAGCTGTTTTTT,CASSIDRQLGELFF
13,.,TRBJ2-3,TRBV7-3,.,TGTGCCAGTAGGGCGTCGGGGACAGATACGCAGTATTTT,CASRASGTDTQYF
15,TRBD2,TRBJ2-7,TRBV4-1,.,TGCGCCAGCAGCCGGCAAGCAGCGGGGTCCTACGAGCAGTACTTC,CASSRQAAGSYEQYF
19,.,TRBJ1-6,TRBV28,.,TGTGCCAGCATTAGTCTGGGGGCAGGGGCTAATTCAGTTTATTCACCCCTCCACTTT,CASISLGAGANSVYSPLHF
16,TRBD2,TRBJ2-7,TRBV10-2,.,TGCGCCAGCAGTCCTAGCGGGATAGGGGGAAGGTGGGAGCAGTACTTC,CASSPSGIGGRWEQYF
15,.,TRBJ2-5,TRBV2,.,TGTGCCAGCAGGCACCCGGGGGACAGCCAAGAGACCCAGTACTTC,CASRHPGDSQETQYF
14,TRBD2,TRBJ2-3,TRBV5-4,.,TGTGCCAGCAGCCCGGAACTAGCGGGAGATACGCAGTATTTT,CASSPELAGDTQYF
18,TRBD2,TRBJ2-1,TRBV4-1,.,TGCGCCAGCAGCCCCCGTCGACTAGCGGGTGGCTCCTACAATGAGCAGTTCTTC,CASSPRRLAGGSYNEQFF
18,.,TRBJ1-5,TRBV4-3,.,TGCGCCAGCAGCCAAGACCCTCCGGGGGTTTATGGCAATCAGCCCCAGCATTTT,CASSQDPPGVYGNQPQHF
14,TRBD1,TRBJ2-3,TRBV30,.,TGTGCCTGGAGTAAGGACAGGAACACAGATACGCAGTATTTT,CAWSKDRNTDTQYF
13,TRBD1,TRBJ1-5,TRBV6-6,.,TGTGCCAGCAGACAGGGGGAGGCTCAGCCCCAGCATTTT,CASRQGEAQPQHF
15,TRBD1,TRBJ2-3,TRBV11-2,few,TGTGCCAGCAGCGCCTACACAGGGGACACAGATACGCAGTATTTT,CASSAYTGDTDTQYF
15,TRBD1,TRBJ1-3,TRBV2,.,TGTGCCAGCAGTACAGGGGCGACCTCTGGAAACACCATATATTTT,CASSTGATSGNTIYF
14,TRBD1,TRBJ2-1,TRBV30,.,TGTGCCTGTACCCGACAGGGACCCTACAATGAGCAGTTCTTC,CACTRQGPYNEQFF
16,TRBD1,TRBJ2-7,TRBV11-2,.,TGTGCCAGCAGCCCACTGCGCCGGGACAGGGCCTACGAGCAGTACTTC,CASSPLRRDRAYEQYF
13,.,TRBJ2-7,TRBV4-1,.,TGCGCCAGCAGCCCTAGAAGCTCCTACGAGCAGTACTTC,CASSPRSSYEQYF
17,TRBD1,TRBJ2-7,TRBV6-2/TRBV6-3,.,TGTGCCAGCAGTTATCTAGCAACAGGGACAGGGGGCGACGAGCAGTACTTC,CASSYLATGTGGDEQYF
15,.,TRBJ1-4,TRBV6-1,.,TGTGCCAGCAGTGAGTTAACTGGACAGAATGAAAAACTGTTTTTT,CASSELTGQNEKLFF
16,TRBD1,TRBJ2-1,TRBV14,.,TGTGCCAGCAGCGTAAGACAGGGGATCCCCTACAATGAGCAGTTCTTC,CASSVRQGIPYNEQFF
15,TRBD2,TRBJ2-7,TRBV18,.,TGTGCCAGCTCACCTGCGCCTAGCGGGCTCTACGAGCAGTACTTC,CASSPAPSGLYEQYF
14,.,TRBJ1-5,TRBV27,few,TGTGCCAGCAGGGGGCCCGAGGCATATCAGCCCCAGCATTTT,CASRGPEAYQPQHF
18,TRBD2,TRBJ2-7,TRBV4-3,.,TGCGCCAGCAGCCAAGATTGGGCTAGCGGGAGGTCCAACTACGAGCAGTACTTC,CASSQDWASGRSNYEQYF
15,.,TRBJ1-3,TRBV6-5,.,TGTGCCAGTAGGGTGGGAGGCAGCTCTGGAAACACCATATATTTT,CASRVGGSSGNTIYF
13,.,TRBJ1-1,TRBV30,.,TGTGCCTGGAGTGTAGACAGGACCACTGAAGCTTTCTTT,CAWSVDRTTEAFF
16,.,TRBJ2-5,TRBV29-1,.,TGCAGCGTTGAAGGGACCCGGGGATCAATACAAGAGACCCAGTACTTC,CSVEGTRGSIQETQYF
16,.,TRBJ1-3,TRBV7-9,few,TGTGCCAGCAGCTTTTCTCTGGGACTCTCTGGAAACACCATATATTTT,CASSFSLGLSGNTIYF
16,TRBD1,TRBJ1-1,TRBV5-4,once,TGTGCCAGCAGCTTGGACAGGGGGCCGTGGAACACTGAAGCTTTCTTT,CASSLDRGPWNTEAFF
15,TRBD2,TRBJ2-1,TRBV19,.,TGTGCCAGTAGTGCACTAGCGGGGTCCTACAATGAGCAGTTCTTC,CASSALAGSYNEQFF
16,TRBD2,TRBJ2-3,TRBV3-1/TRBV3-2,.,TGTGCCAGCAGTTCTTGGACTAGCGGGATGGCAGATACGCAGTATTTT,CASSSWTSGMADTQYF
19,.,TRBJ1-2,TRBV21-1,.,TGTGCCAGCAGCTCCCTTTTACAGGGGACACCGAAAACCAACTATGGCTACACCTTC,CASSSLLQGTPKTNYGYTF
16,TRBD1,TRBJ1-5,TRBV6-2/TRBV6-3,.,TGTGCCAGCAGTTCCCTCGCGGACAGGGATTATCAGCCCCAGCATTTT,CASSSLADRDYQPQHF
13,TRBD1,TRBJ1-5,TRBV19,.,TGTGCCAGTAGCTTTGACAGGGATCAGCCCCAGCATTTT,CASSFDRDQPQHF
13,.,TRBJ2-4,TRBV11-2,few,TGTGCCAGCAGCGCGGATGTCAAAAACATTCAGTACTTC,CASSADVKNIQYF
13,.,TRBJ1-1,TRBV6-5,.,TGTGCCAGCATCAGAACCCGGAACACTGAAGCTTTCTTT,CASIRTRNTEAFF
15,TRBD1,TRBJ1-1,TRBV29-1,.,TGCAGCGCTAGCGACAGGGGGCGCCGGAACACTGAAGCTTTCTTT,CSASDRGRRNTEAFF
12,.,TRBJ2-1,TRBV29-1,.,TGCAGCGTTGAACAGGGCTACAATGAGCAGTTCTTC,CSVEQGYNEQFF
13,TRBD2,TRBJ2-3,TRBV5-4,few,TGTGCCAGCAGCTTGTACGGCGGGAGTACGCAGTATTTT,CASSLYGGSTQYF
15,TRBD1,TRBJ2-3,TRBV25-1,.,TGTGCCAGCAGTCCGAGGGGACAGGGCACAGATACGCAGTATTTT,CASSPRGQGTDTQYF
13,.,TRBJ2-7,TRBV12-3/TRBV12-4,few,TGTGCCAGCAGTTCCGGGAACACCTACGAGCAGTACTTC,CASSSGNTYEQYF
14,.,TRBJ1-2,TRBV11-2,.,TGTGCCAGCAGCTTAGAACCCGGCGGCTATGGCTACACCTTC,CASSLEPGGYGYTF
16,.,TRBJ1-1,TRBV4-1,.,TGCGCCAGCAGCCAAGCGAACTACGGGGTGAACACTGAAGCTTTCTTT,CASSQANYGVNTEAFF
15,.,TRBJ2-2,TRBV30,.,TGTGCCTGGAGAGCCCGTATCGGGGGTGCCGGGGAGCTGTTTTTT,CAWRARIGGAGELFF
16,TRBD1,TRBJ1-2,TRBV27,.,TGTGCCAGCAGTTTAAAAGGGACAGACGATGCCTATGGCTACACCTTC,CASSLKGTDDAYGYTF
11,.,TRBJ2-7,TRBV6-2/TRBV6-3,.,TGTGCCAGCAGTTACCGCTACGAGCAGTACTTC,CASSYRYEQYF
12,TRBD1,TRBJ1-2,TRBV19,.,TGTGCCAGTACTGACAGGGGCTATGGCTACACCTTC,CASTDRGYGYTF
15,TRBD2,TRBJ2-4,TRBV5-5,.,TGTGCCAGCAGCCACTCGACTAGCGGGGAAAACATTCAGTACTTC,CASSHSTSGENIQYF
15,TRBD1,TRBJ1-5,TRBV28,.,TGTGCCAGCAGCTGGGGACAGGGACACAATCAGCCCCAGCATTTT,CASSWGQGHNQPQHF
16,TRBD1,TRBJ1-2,TRBV5-1,.,TGCGCCAGCAGCCCGGACGCGGGACAGGGATTTTTAGGCTACACCTTC,CASSPDAGQGFLGYTF
16,TRBD2,TRBJ2-3,TRBV6-2/TRBV6-3,once,TGTGCCAGCAGTTCGCATCTAGCGGCTAGCACAGATACGCAGTATTTT,CASSSHLAASTDTQYF